Below are 29 T cell receptor beta chains sequenced from a single sample in a study of cytomegalovirus exposure and HLA in healthy donors. PCR was performed using 60 Vbeta and 13 Jbeta primers. TCRdb's copy holds only in-frame clones and misses some; the assay was immunoSEQ multiplex PCR. The sample has 150,000 to 200,000 clones; 60% to 80% are singletons. Sequencing was carried out using PBMCs. Receptors originate from a woman aged 40 to 50 in good health and CMV-seropositive.

V and J are TRBV28 and TRBJ2-5, with D possibly matching TRBD1 (5 bases). The CDR3 spans 16 residues. V was clipped by 5 bases and J by 2 bases, with 18 bases between them. Germline V gene lookup returns CDR1 MDHEN and CDR2 SYDVKM. The DNA of the CDR3 is TGTGCCAGCAGTGCCCCCGGCTGGGGCTCTCAAGAGACCCAGTACTTC. Translation gives CASSAPGWGSQETQYF.

The V and J genes are TRBV5-3 and TRBJ2-1; 14 bases are a match to TRBD2. Being an ORF, TRBV5-3 has a function that is uncertain. This CDR3 is 16 amino acids long. The junction had 9 bases not matched to a gene; V was cut back by 4 bases and J by 9 bases. The CDR3 is CARSPAGLAGECEQFF. For the CDR3, the DNA is TGTGCCAGAAGCCCGGCGGGACTAGCGGGAGAATGTGAGCAGTTCTTC.

The genes are TRBV5-1 and TRBJ2-7; TRBD2 matches at 10 bases. The CDR3 has 16 residues. V dropped 5 bases and J dropped 2; count of bases not matched to a gene: 10. CDR1 SGHRS and CDR2 YFSETQ come from the germline V gene. The CDR3 spells CASRNLPSGSTYEQYF. CDR3 sequence (DNA): TGCGCCAGCAGGAACCTTCCTAGCGGGAGTACCTACGAGCAGTACTTC.

This clone was seen more than once but under ten times. The chain is built from TRBV28 and TRBJ1-2; unclear D gene. The V and J ends lost 1 base and 7 bases respectively, with 4 bases between them. The CDR3 length is 11 residues. Germline CDR1 and CDR2: MDHEN and SYDVKM. The CDR3: CASSLSFGYTF. The CDR3 DNA reads TGTGCCAGCAGTTTATCGTTTGGCTACACCTTC.

This chain connects TRBV28 to TRBJ2-1, with 8 bases fitting TRBD1. CDR1 MDHEN and CDR2 SYDVKM come from the germline V gene. The trim removed 5 bases at V and 13 bases at J, leaving 7 bases unmatched. There are 12 residues in the CDR3. CDR3 in amino acids: CASSLGQGTQFF. The CDR3 DNA follows: TGTGCCAGCAGTCTAGGACAGGGTACCCAGTTCTTC. The entire variable domain, with the rest obtained from reference TRBV28 and TRBJ2-1, is as follows: DVKVTQSSRYLVKRTGEKVFLECVQDMDHENMFWYRQDPGLGLRLIYFSYDVKMKEKGDIPEGYSVSREKKERFSLILESASTNQTSMYLCASSLGQGTQFFGPGTRLTVL.

This clone was seen more than once but under ten times. The chain is built from TRBV6-6 and TRBJ1-1; tentative D call: TRBD1 (5 bases). The CDR3 length is 16 residues. V lost 8 bases and J 0 bases, leaving 19 bases between the germline ends. Germline V lookup: CDR1 MNHNY, CDR2 SVGAGI (reference sequence). The CDR3 DNA reads as TGTGCCAGCGGGGGAGGACTTCTCTTGATGAACACTGAAGCTTTCTTT. It specifies CASGGGLLLMNTEAFF.

The CDR3 is CASSEVPGNQPQHF. The CDR3 coding sequence is TGTGCCAGCAGTGAAGTGCCAGGCAATCAGCCCCAGCATTTT. V gene TRBV6-1 combines with J gene TRBJ1-5; D is undetermined. Looked up from germline, CDR1 is MNHNS and CDR2 is SASEGT. The germline V and J ends were trimmed by 1 base and 2 bases, with 6 bases remaining between them. This CDR3 comprises 14 residues.

This clone was detected only once. The chain uses TRBV6-6 and TRBJ2-6, with TRBD1 matching over 7 bases. This CDR3 contains 15 residues. The germline CDR1 and CDR2 sequences are MNHNY and SVGAGI (reference sequence). The trim removed 6 bases at V and 0 bases at J, leaving 2 bases unmatched. This CDR3 reads CASSWDSSGANVLTF. The CDR3 DNA follows: TGTGCCAGCAGCTGGGACAGCTCTGGGGCCAACGTCCTGACTTTC.

The chain is built from TRBV6-1 and TRBJ2-5, with D possibly TRBD2 on 6 matching bases. The J call is in doubt because the DNA end fits TRBJ2-7 better. CDR3 size: 13 residues. CDR1 MNHNS and CDR2 SASEGT come from the germline V gene. The CDR3 protein is CASSEKGLGEQYF. The DNA of the CDR3 is TGTGCCAGCAGTGAAAAGGGACTGGGCGAGCAGTACTTC.

The chain has TRBV4-3 and TRBJ2-1; the match to TRBD2 covers 7 bases. Germline V CDR1 and CDR2: LGHNA, YSLEER. The CDR3 covers 21 residues. J was trimmed by 0 bases and V by 1 base; bases with no gene match: 18. The CDR3 region has the DNA TGCGCCAGCAGCCAAGTTGGGGGGAGCGGGACTAATCTCCTCTCCTACAATGAGCAGTTCTTC. Translated: CASSQVGGSGTNLLSYNEQFF.

The chain carries TRBV28 and TRBJ1-2, with TRBD1 matching over 7 bases. The junction had 11 bases not matched to a gene; V was cut back by 11 bases and J by 5 bases. CDR3 length equals 13 residues. Germline lookup yields CDR1 MDHEN and CDR2 SYDVKM. CDR3 amino acids: CAALARDRYGYTF. The CDR3 DNA sequence: TGTGCCGCCCTGGCGCGGGACAGATATGGCTACACCTTC.

The V call is TRBV19, the J call TRBJ1-4; D not resolved. The germline V and J ends were trimmed by 7 bases and 5 bases, with 5 bases remaining between them. The germline CDR1 and CDR2 sequences are LNHDA and SQIVND (reference sequence). The CDR3 covers 11 residues. The DNA of the CDR3 is TGTGCCAGTAACAAGAATGAAAAACTGTTTTTT. It codes for CASNKNEKLFF.

The V and J genes are TRBV28 and TRBJ2-5; 8 bases map to TRBD2. The ends lost 10 bases at V and 1 base at J; junction bases unmatched: 8. The V gene's germline CDR1 is MDHEN and CDR2 SYDVKM. CDR3 size: 14 residues. The CDR3 loop is CATGTSGAQETQYF. CDR3 nucleotides: TGTGCCACCGGAACTAGCGGAGCCCAAGAGACCCAGTACTTC.

The V and J genes are TRBV6-5 and TRBJ1-2; 8 positions match TRBD1. Germline loops: CDR1 MNHEY, CDR2 SVGAGI. Trimming at V came to 5 bases and at J to 8 bases, leaving 7 bases not matched to a gene. The CDR3 loop spans 13 amino acids. The CDR3 region is CASSTGTGLGYTF. The CDR3 bases are TGTGCCAGCAGTACCGGGACAGGATTAGGCTACACCTTC.

This sequence joins TRBV5-1 and TRBJ1-1, with D possibly TRBD1 on 5 matching bases. This CDR3 is 14 amino acids long. V gave up 6 bases and J gave up 1 base, with 13 bases separating them. CDR1 is SGHRS, CDR2 YFSETQ, per germline. The CDR3 is CASKGTTTNTEAFF. CDR3 DNA: TGCGCCAGCAAGGGGACTACTACGAACACTGAAGCTTTCTTT.

The J gene is TRBJ2-6, the V gene TRBV2; tentative D call: TRBD2 (5 bases). Germline values: CDR1 SNHLY, CDR2 FYNNEI. Between the trimmed V and J ends, which lost 8 bases and 0 bases, there was a span of 8 bases. CDR3 size: 14 residues. In nucleotides, the CDR3 is TGTGCCAGCGGACTGTCCTCTGGGGCCAACGTCCTGACTTTC. The encoded protein is CASGLSSGANVLTF.

This chain joins TRBV7-9 and TRBJ1-1; TRBD1 aligns across 8 bases. V lost 5 bases and J lost 3; bases outside the gene matches: 8. Germline V gives CDR1 SEHNR, CDR2 FQNEAQ (reference sequence). The CDR3 spans 15 residues. The CDR3 DNA reads as TGTGCCAGCAGCGCGACAGGGGTGGGGTACACTGAAGCTTTCTTT. Encoded protein: CASSATGVGYTEAFF. The whole variable domain, remainder taken from reference TRBV7-9 and TRBJ1-1, is DTGVSQNPRHKITKRGQNVTFRCDPISEHNRLYWYRQTLGQGPEFLTYFQNEAQLEKSRLLSDRFSAERPKGSFSTLEIQRTEQGDSAMYLCASSATGVGYTEAFFGQGTRLTVV.

The V gene is TRBV6-1, the J gene TRBJ2-3; 7 bases line up with TRBD2. V was pared by 11 bases and J by 0 bases, with 8 bases of the junction left unmatched. CDR1 is MNHNS, CDR2 SASEGT, per germline. This CDR3 comprises 14 residues. The CDR3 nucleotides are TGTGCCGCCACCTGGGGGGGAAGCACAGATACGCAGTATTTT. Its protein product is CAATWGGSTDTQYF.

This rearrangement joins TRBV5-8 to TRBJ1-6, with 8 bases lining up with TRBD1. The CDR3 contains 14 residues. The V gene's germline CDR1 is SGHTS and CDR2 YDEGEE. The J segment lost 7 bases and the V segment lost 0 bases, leaving 0 bases of the junction unmatched. CDR3 DNA sequence: TGTGCCAGCAGCTTGGGACAGGGGAATTCACCCCTCCACTTT. Amino acid sequence: CASSLGQGNSPLHF.

The V and J genes are TRBV9 and TRBJ1-1; TRBD1 matches 10 bases. This CDR3 spans 15 amino acids. The ends lost 4 bases at V and 4 bases at J; junction bases unmatched: 7. Germline assignment: CDR1 SGDLS and CDR2 YYNGEE. CDR3 bases: TGTGCCAGCAGCCCGACAGGGGGCGCCGGCACTGAAGCTTTCTTT. It codes for CASSPTGGAGTEAFF.

The chain joins TRBV27 to TRBJ2-3; 7 nucleotides match TRBD2. This CDR3 is built from 16 residues. Germline CDR1 is MNHEY and CDR2 is SMNVEV (reference sequence). After removal of 0 bases from V and 1 base from J, the junction contained 4 bases not matched to a gene. The CDR3 region has the DNA TGTGCCAGCAGTTTATCGGGGGGGAGGGGCACAGATACGCAGTATTTT. As protein: CASSLSGGRGTDTQYF.

The rearrangement joins TRBV5-1 to TRBJ2-3; 9 nucleotides line up with TRBD2. Trimming removed 2 bases from V and 0 bases from J; junction bases left unmatched: 4. The CDR3 sequence is 16 residues long. CDR1 is SGHRS, CDR2 YFSETQ, per germline. The CDR3 bases are TGCGCCAGCAGCTTAGTGACTAGCGGTAGCACAGATACGCAGTATTTT. Translated: CASSLVTSGSTDTQYF.

The rearrangement links TRBV28 to TRBJ2-7; perhaps TRBD2 as D (5 bases). From germline, CDR1 is MDHEN and CDR2 SYDVKM. The CDR3 sequence is 12 residues long. The V end was cut by 6 bases, the J end by 3 bases, with 9 bases between. The CDR3 region has the DNA TGTGCCAGCAGGGTCGGGAACTACGAGCAGTACTTC. The encoded protein is CASRVGNYEQYF.

This rearrangement joins TRBV11-2 to TRBJ1-5, with 8 positions matching TRBD1. Trimming at V came to 5 bases and at J to 5 bases, leaving 5 bases not matched to a gene. From germline, CDR1 is SGHAT and CDR2 FQNNGV. The CDR3 spans 14 residues. This CDR3 is CASSRAGGDQPQHF. DNA for the CDR3: TGTGCCAGCAGCCGGGCAGGGGGCGATCAGCCCCAGCATTTT.

In the case of this clone: Other nucleotide sequences from this sample produce the same CDR3. This chain connects TRBV28 to TRBJ2-7; 7 bases are a match to TRBD2. Per germline, CDR1 MDHEN and CDR2 SYDVKM. The junction had 1 base not matched to a gene; V was cut back by 2 bases and J by 0 bases. The CDR3 length is 14 residues. This CDR3 reads CASSLAGASYEQYF. The CDR3 coding sequence is TGTGCCAGCAGTTTAGCGGGAGCCTCCTACGAGCAGTACTTC.

This clone appeared once. The chain uses TRBV19 and TRBJ2-3; 8 bases map to TRBD2. Germline V lookup: CDR1 LNHDA, CDR2 SQIVND (reference sequence). The ends lost 4 bases at V and 2 bases at J; junction bases unmatched: 5. This CDR3 comprises 15 residues. CDR3: CASSTSGGPTDTQYF. CDR3 in DNA: TGTGCCAGTAGTACCTCGGGAGGGCCCACAGATACGCAGTATTTT.

The chain combines TRBV7-2 with TRBJ2-1, with 8 bases matching TRBD2. V was pared by 2 bases and J by 7 bases, with 10 bases of the junction left unmatched. CDR3 length equals 16 residues. Germline-derived CDR1 and CDR2 are SGHTA and FQGNSA. The CDR3 DNA reads TGTGCCAGCAGCTTAAGGGGTGGCCGGGGGGGGAATGAGCAGTTCTTC. It specifies CASSLRGGRGGNEQFF.

This clone turned up a few times. The V call is TRBV11-3, the J call TRBJ2-5; tentatively, D is TRBD2 (6 bases). Germline V gives CDR1 SGHNT, CDR2 YENEEA. Trimming cost V 2 bases and J 7 bases, with 11 bases left between them. The CDR3 consists of 13 residues. This CDR3 is CASSLWQEGTQYF. Here the CDR3 DNA reads TGTGCCAGCAGCTTATGGCAGGAGGGGACCCAGTACTTC. Full variable domain (missing parts from reference TRBV11-3 and TRBJ2-5): EAGVVQSPRYKIIEKKQPVAFWCNPISGHNTLYWYLQNLGQGPELLIRYENEEAVDDSQLPKDRFSAERLKGVDSTLKIQPAELGDSAVYLCASSLWQEGTQYFGPGTRLLVL.

The chain carries TRBV7-8 and TRBJ1-3; D gene ambiguous. CDR1 and CDR2 (germline): SGHVS, FQNEAQ. The CDR3 totals 13 residues. V was clipped by 7 bases and J by 6 bases, with 13 bases between them. The CDR3 protein is CASTRLNKNTIYF. The DNA of the CDR3 is TGTGCCAGCACCCGACTTAATAAAAACACCATATATTTT.